This TCR beta chain was retrieved from a study of shared clonotypes between healthy human individuals. Assay used: immunoSEQ multiplex PCR; TCRdb lists only in-frame clones, some missing. The sample consists of around 2.5 million clones, 93% of them appearing once. V lost 6 bases, J lost 0 bases, and 16 bases lay in between. CDR1 is SNHLY and CDR2 is FYNNEI in the germline V gene. The CDR3 covers 16 residues. Material: naive CD4+ T cells from PBMCs. Sample subset: CD45RA+ positively selected. This clonotype originated in a man in his late teens or twenties in good health. Some clones in this sample may be carry-over from other donors' samples. The chain employs TRBV2 and TRBJ2-3; the D gene is possibly TRBD1 (6 bases). DNA for the CDR3: TGTGCCAGCAGCCAAGACAGGACTCTTAGCACAGATACGCAGTATTTT. It is translated as CASSQDRTLSTDTQYF.